This T cell receptor (beta chain) appears in the sequencing data of a study of blood T cell repertoires in COVID-19. Method: immunoSEQ multiplex PCR; TCRdb's copy keeps in-frame clones and lacks some. This table has approximately 290,000 clones, about 85% appearing once. V trimming: 4 bases; J trimming: 5 bases; junction bases outside the gene matches: 8. Per the germline V gene, CDR1 is MNHEY and CDR2 is SMNVEV (reference sequence). The CDR3 runs to 16 residues. The chain is built from TRBV27 and TRBJ2-1; 10 bases map to TRBD1. Material for sequencing was peripheral blood. The receptor comes from a young man with active or convalescent COVID-19. The CDR3 loop is CASSSWTGGENNEQFF. The CDR3 DNA follows: TGTGCCAGCAGTTCGTGGACAGGGGGGGAAAACAATGAGCAGTTCTTC.